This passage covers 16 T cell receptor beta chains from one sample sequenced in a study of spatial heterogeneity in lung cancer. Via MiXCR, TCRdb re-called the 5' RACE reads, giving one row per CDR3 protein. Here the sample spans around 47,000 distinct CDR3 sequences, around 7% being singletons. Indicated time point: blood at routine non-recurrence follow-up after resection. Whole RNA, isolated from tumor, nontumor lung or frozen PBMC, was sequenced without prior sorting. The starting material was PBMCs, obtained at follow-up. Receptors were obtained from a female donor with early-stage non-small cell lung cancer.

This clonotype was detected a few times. The CDR3: CASSYSSILDTQYF. The CDR3 coding sequence is TGTGCCAGCAGTTACTCGAGTATTCTTGATACGCAGTATTTT. The chain is built from TRBV6-5 and TRBJ2-3; D is undetermined. This CDR3 is built from 14 residues. Germline V gene lookup returns CDR1 MNHEY and CDR2 SVGAGI. V lost 0 bases to trimming and J lost 6 bases, with 10 bases between them.

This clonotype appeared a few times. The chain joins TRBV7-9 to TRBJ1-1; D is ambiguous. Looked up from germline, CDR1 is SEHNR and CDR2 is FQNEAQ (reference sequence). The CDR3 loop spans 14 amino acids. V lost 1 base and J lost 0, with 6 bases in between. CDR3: CASSLGSVNTEAFF. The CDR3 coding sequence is TGTGCCAGCAGCTTAGGTTCGGTGAACACTGAAGCTTTCTTT.

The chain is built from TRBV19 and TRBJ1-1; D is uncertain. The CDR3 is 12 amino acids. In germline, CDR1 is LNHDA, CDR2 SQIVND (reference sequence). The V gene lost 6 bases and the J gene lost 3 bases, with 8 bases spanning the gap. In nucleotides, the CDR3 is TGTGCCAGTAGGGACGTATACACTGAAGCTTTCTTT. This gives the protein CASRDVYTEAFF. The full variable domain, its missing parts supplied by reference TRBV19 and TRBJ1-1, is DGGITQSPKYLFRKEGQNVTLSCEQNLNHDAMYWYRQDPGQGLRLIYYSQIVNDFQKGDIAEGYSVSREKKESFPLTVTSAQKNPTAFYLCASRDVYTEAFFGQGTRLTVV.

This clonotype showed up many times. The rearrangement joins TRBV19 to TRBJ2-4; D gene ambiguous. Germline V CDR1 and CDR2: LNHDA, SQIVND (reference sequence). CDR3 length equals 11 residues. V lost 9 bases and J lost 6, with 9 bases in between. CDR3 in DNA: TGTGCCAGCTCCCTGGGAAACATTCAGTACTTC. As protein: CASSLGNIQYF.

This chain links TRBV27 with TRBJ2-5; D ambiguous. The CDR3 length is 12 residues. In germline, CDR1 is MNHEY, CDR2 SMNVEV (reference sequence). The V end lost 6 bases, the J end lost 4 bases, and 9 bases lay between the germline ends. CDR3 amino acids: CASRGMRETQYF. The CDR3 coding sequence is TGTGCCAGCAGGGGGATGAGAGAGACCCAGTACTTC.

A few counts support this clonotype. As DNA, the CDR3 is TGTGCCAGCAGCTTTATCCCCACCAGCGGGGGGGCCTTGGATACGCAGTATTTT. Its protein is CASSFIPTSGGALDTQYF. The chain has TRBV11-2 and TRBJ2-3; TRBD2 agrees at 10 bases. CDR1 is SGHAT, CDR2 FQNNGV, per germline. After removal of 3 bases from V and 6 bases from J, the junction contained 15 bases not matched to a gene. CDR3 length equals 18 residues. The full variable domain, in which reference TRBV11-2 and TRBJ2-3 provide the parts outside the CDR3, is EAGVAQSPRYKIIEKRQSVAFWCNPISGHATLYWYQQILGQGPKLLIQFQNNGVVDDSQLPKDRFSAERLKGVDSTLKIQPAKLEDSAVYLCASSFIPTSGGALDTQYFGPGTRLTVL.

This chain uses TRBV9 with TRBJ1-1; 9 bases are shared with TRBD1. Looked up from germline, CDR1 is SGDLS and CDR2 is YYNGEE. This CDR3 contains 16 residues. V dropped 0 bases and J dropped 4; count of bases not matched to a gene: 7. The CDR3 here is CASSVAPAGQGTEAFF. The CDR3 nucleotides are TGTGCCAGCAGCGTAGCCCCTGCGGGACAGGGCACTGAAGCTTTCTTT.

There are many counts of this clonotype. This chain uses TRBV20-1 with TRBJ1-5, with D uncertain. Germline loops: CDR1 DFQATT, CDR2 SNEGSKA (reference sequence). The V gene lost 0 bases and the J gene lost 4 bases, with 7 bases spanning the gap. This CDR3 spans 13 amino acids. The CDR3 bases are TGCAGTGCTAGAGAGGACCTTAATCAGCCCCAGCATTTT. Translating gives CSAREDLNQPQHF.

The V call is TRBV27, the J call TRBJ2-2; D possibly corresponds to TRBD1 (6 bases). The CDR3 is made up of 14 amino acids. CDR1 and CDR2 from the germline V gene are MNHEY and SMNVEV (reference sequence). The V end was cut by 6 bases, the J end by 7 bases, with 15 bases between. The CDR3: CASSSGTLLGELFF. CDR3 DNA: TGTGCCAGCAGCTCCGGGACACTTCTCGGGGAGCTGTTTTTT.

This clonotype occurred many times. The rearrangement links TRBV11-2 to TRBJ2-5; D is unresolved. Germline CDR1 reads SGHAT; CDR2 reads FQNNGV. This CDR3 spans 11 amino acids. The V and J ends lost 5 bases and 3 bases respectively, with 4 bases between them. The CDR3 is CASSMKETQYF. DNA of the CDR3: TGTGCCAGCAGCATGAAAGAGACCCAGTACTTC.

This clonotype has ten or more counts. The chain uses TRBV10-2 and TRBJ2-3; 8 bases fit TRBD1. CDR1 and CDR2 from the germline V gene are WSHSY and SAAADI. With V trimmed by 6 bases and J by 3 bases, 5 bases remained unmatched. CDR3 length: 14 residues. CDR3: CASSGQGRTDTQYF. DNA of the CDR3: TGCGCCAGCAGCGGACAGGGAAGGACAGATACGCAGTATTTT.

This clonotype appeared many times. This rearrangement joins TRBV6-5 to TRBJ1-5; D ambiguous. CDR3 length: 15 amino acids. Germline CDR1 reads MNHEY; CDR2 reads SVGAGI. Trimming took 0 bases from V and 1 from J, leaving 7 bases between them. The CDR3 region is CASSYSLNSNQPQHF. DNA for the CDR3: TGTGCCAGCAGTTACTCGTTGAACAGCAATCAGCCCCAGCATTTT.

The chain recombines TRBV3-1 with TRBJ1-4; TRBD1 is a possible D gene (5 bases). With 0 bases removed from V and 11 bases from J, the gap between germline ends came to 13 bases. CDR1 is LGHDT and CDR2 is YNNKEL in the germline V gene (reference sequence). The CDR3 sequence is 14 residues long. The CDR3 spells CASSQDAGPGKLFF. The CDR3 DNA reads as TGTGCCAGCAGCCAAGACGCAGGGCCCGGCAAACTGTTTTTT.

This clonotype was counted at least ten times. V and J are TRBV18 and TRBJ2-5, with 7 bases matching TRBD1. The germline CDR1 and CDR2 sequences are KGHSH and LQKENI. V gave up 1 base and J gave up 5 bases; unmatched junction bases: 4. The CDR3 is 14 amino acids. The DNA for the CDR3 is TGTGCCAGCTCACCACTGACAGGGACGGAGACCCAGTACTTC. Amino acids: CASSPLTGTETQYF. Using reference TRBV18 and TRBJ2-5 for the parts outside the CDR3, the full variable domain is NAGVMQNPRHLVRRRGQEARLRCSPMKGHSHVYWYRQLPEEGLKFMVYLQKENIIDESGMPKERFSAEFPKEGPSILRIQQVVRGDSAAYFCASSPLTGTETQYFGPGTRLLVL.

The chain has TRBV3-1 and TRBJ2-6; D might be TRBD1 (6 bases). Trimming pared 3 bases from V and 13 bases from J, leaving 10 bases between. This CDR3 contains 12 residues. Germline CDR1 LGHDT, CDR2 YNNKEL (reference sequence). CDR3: CASSQGDKVLTF. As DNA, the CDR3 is TGTGCCAGCAGCCAGGGGGACAAGGTCCTGACTTTC.

CDR3 loop: CASSHSGDKYNEQFF. CDR3 coding DNA: TGTGCCAGCAGCCACAGCGGGGACAAGTACAATGAGCAGTTCTTC. The J gene is TRBJ2-1, the V gene TRBV7-3, with TRBD2 as a possible D gene (7 bases). V dropped 5 bases and J dropped 4 bases, with 15 bases sitting between them. Germline V gives CDR1 SGHTA, CDR2 FQGTGA. This CDR3 contains 15 residues.